These 28 T cell receptor beta chains share one sample of origin, sequenced in a study of blood T cell repertoires in COVID-19. Generated by immunoSEQ multiplex PCR, the TCRdb table keeps only in-frame clones and is missing some. The sample holds 170,000 or so clones, about four fifths seen once. The sequenced sample was peripheral blood. The origin of the receptors is a man in his 70s with active or convalescent COVID-19.

This clone was picked up one time. The chain joins TRBV6-5 to TRBJ2-7; 12 bases are a match to TRBD2. J gave up 5 bases and V 5 bases, and 7 bases lay outside the gene matches. CDR1 MNHEY and CDR2 SVGAGI come from the germline V gene. The CDR3 covers 15 residues. The CDR3 reads CASSRLAGVSNEQYF. The CDR3 region has the DNA TGTGCCAGCAGTCGACTAGCGGGAGTGTCTAACGAGCAGTACTTC.

Only a few counts were recorded for this clone. Other DNA sequences in the sample encode the same CDR3. The chain combines TRBV5-1 with TRBJ1-4; no clear D. The V end lost 0 bases, the J end lost 2 bases, and 8 bases lay between the germline ends. The germline CDR1 and CDR2 sequences are SGHRS and YFSETQ. The CDR3 sequence is 15 residues long. The CDR3 DNA follows: TGCGCCAGCAGCTTGGCGGGGAGCACTAATGAAAAACTGTTTTTT. Translated: CASSLAGSTNEKLFF.

The V and J genes are TRBV18 and TRBJ2-7, with D possibly TRBD2 on 6 matching bases. The CDR3 length is 15 residues. Germline CDR1 reads KGHSH; CDR2 reads LQKENI. V dropped 4 bases and J dropped 2 bases, with 15 bases sitting between them. CDR3 loop: CASSLNRDLTYEQYF. DNA for the CDR3: TGTGCCAGCTCACTCAATCGGGACTTAACCTACGAGCAGTACTTC.

The gene calls are TRBV7-2 and TRBJ1-2, with D unresolved. V was trimmed by 5 bases and J by 2 bases, leaving 21 bases between them. The CDR3 contains 17 residues. Germline V gene data show CDR1 as SGHTA and CDR2 as FQGNSA. CDR3 nucleotides: TGTGCCAGCAGCCTAACGGGGTCCCCCGTTTCCAACTATGGCTACACCTTC. It yields the protein CASSLTGSPVSNYGYTF.

Ten or more counts support this clone. V usage is TRBV4-1 and J usage is TRBJ1-4; the D gene is possibly TRBD1 (5 bases). The V gene's germline CDR1 is MGHRA and CDR2 YSYEKL. With 0 bases removed from V and 8 bases from J, the gap between germline ends came to 10 bases. The CDR3 extends over 14 amino acids. The CDR3 is CASSQDGGNEKLFF. The CDR3 nucleotides are TGCGCCAGCAGCCAAGACGGGGGAAACGAAAAACTGTTTTTT.

The chain uses TRBV18 and TRBJ1-1, with TRBD1 identical over 7 bases. V lost 0 bases and J lost 0; bases outside the gene matches: 1. Germline lookup yields CDR1 KGHSH and CDR2 LQKENI. The CDR3 covers 15 residues. The CDR3 DNA reads TGTGCCAGCTCACCACCGGGACAGATGAACACTGAAGCTTTCTTT. Translated, it gives CASSPPGQMNTEAFF.

A few counts support this clone. V gene TRBV5-1 combines with J gene TRBJ1-6; unclear D gene. The CDR3 runs 13 residues. Per germline, CDR1 SGHRS and CDR2 YFSETQ. V dropped 0 bases and J dropped 10 bases, with 8 bases sitting between them. The CDR3 reads CASSLVRRSPLHF. The CDR3 region has the DNA TGCGCCAGCAGCTTGGTTCGGCGGTCACCCCTCCACTTT.

This clone has only one observation. The chain carries TRBV7-9 and TRBJ1-1; D is perhaps TRBD1 (6 bases). V shed 5 bases and J shed 3 bases, with 13 bases lying between them. This CDR3 is built from 14 residues. The germline V gene encodes CDR1 SEHNR and CDR2 FQNEAQ (reference sequence). The CDR3 reads CASSPQGVHTEAFF. CDR3 in DNA: TGTGCCAGCAGCCCACAGGGTGTCCACACTGAAGCTTTCTTT.

This rearrangement joins TRBV2 to TRBJ2-1; no clear D. Germline values: CDR1 SNHLY, CDR2 FYNNEI. The CDR3 length is 14 residues. V lost 3 bases and J 11 bases, leaving 17 bases between the germline ends. The CDR3: CASSDRASETQQFF. Here the CDR3 DNA reads TGTGCCAGCAGTGACCGCGCTTCGGAGACTCAGCAGTTCTTC.

The chain is built from TRBV7-3 and TRBJ1-2; D is possibly TRBD1 (6 bases). Germline CDR1 SGHTA, CDR2 FQGTGA. The CDR3 is 15 amino acids. V lost 2 bases, J lost 3 bases, and 13 bases lay in between. In DNA form, the CDR3 reads TGTGCCAGCAGCTTACGTGGGGGCGAGGACTATGGCTACACCTTC. Protein sequence: CASSLRGGEDYGYTF.

The V and J genes are TRBV18 and TRBJ2-3, with 10 bases matching TRBD2. The CDR3 is 16 residues long. With 3 bases clipped from V and 1 base from J, the junction kept 4 bases outside the gene matches. Germline CDR1 reads KGHSH; CDR2 reads LQKENI. The CDR3 DNA follows: TGTGCCAGCTCACCTGCTCTAGCGGGGGGCACAGATACGCAGTATTTT. Translation gives CASSPALAGGTDTQYF.

The chain recombines TRBV12-3 or TRBV12-4 with TRBJ2-5; maybe TRBD1 (5 bases). V gave up 8 bases and J gave up 5 bases, with 15 bases separating them. The CDR3 contains 13 residues. In nucleotides, the CDR3 is TGTGCCAGCTCACCAAGACCAGGGGAGACCCAGTACTTC. Protein sequence: CASSPRPGETQYF.

CDR3 protein: CASSTRSGELFF. The CDR3 coding sequence is TGTGCCAGCAGTACTCGGTCCGGGGAGCTGTTTTTT. The genes are TRBV12-3 or TRBV12-4 and TRBJ2-2; D gene unclear. V was shortened by 5 bases and J by 6 bases, with 7 bases between the two germline ends. The CDR3 is made up of 12 amino acids.

This chain uses TRBV7-6 with TRBJ2-5, with 12 bases that match TRBD2. This CDR3 comprises 16 residues. J gave up 1 base and V 7 bases, and 7 bases lay outside the gene matches. Per the germline V gene, CDR1 is SGHVS and CDR2 is FNYEAQ. The CDR3 DNA sequence: TGTGCCAGCACTCAAGGACTAGCGGGGCTCCAAGAGACCCAGTACTTC. It is translated as CASTQGLAGLQETQYF.

This clone was detected once. The rearrangement uses TRBV6-2 or TRBV6-3 and TRBJ1-2; TRBD1 is a possible D gene (6 bases). The CDR3 is made up of 15 amino acids. Germline CDR1 and CDR2: MNHEY and SVGEGT. Trimming shortened V by 2 bases and J by 8 bases, and 18 bases separated the two germline ends. The CDR3 DNA reads TGTGCCAGCAGTTACACACGGGACACCCAAGAGGGCTACACCTTC. Protein: CASSYTRDTQEGYTF.

V gene TRBV7-6 combines with J gene TRBJ2-7; 7 nucleotides align to TRBD2. The V and J ends lost 5 bases and 3 bases, in that order; junction bases with no gene match: 10. Germline loops: CDR1 SGHVS, CDR2 FNYEAQ. This CDR3 contains 15 residues. In DNA, the CDR3 is TGTGCCAGCAGCCCTTTTTCGGGGGGAAACTACGAGCAGTACTTC. Translated, it gives CASSPFSGGNYEQYF.

The count of this clone is one. The rearrangement uses TRBV7-9 and TRBJ1-5, with D unclear. Germline loops: CDR1 SEHNR, CDR2 FQNEAQ (reference sequence). The CDR3 runs to 16 residues. V gave up 4 bases and J gave up 3 bases, with 16 bases separating them. CDR3 sequence reads: CASSSEAGSDNQPQHF. In nucleotides, the CDR3 is TGTGCCAGCAGCTCCGAGGCGGGGAGTGACAATCAGCCCCAGCATTTT.

In this sample, this clone turned up a few times. V usage is TRBV7-3 and J usage is TRBJ1-1; 9 bases are a match to TRBD1. V shed 0 bases, J shed 5 bases, and the junction held 10 bases outside the gene matches. This CDR3 region has 17 residues. Germline CDR1 SGHTA, CDR2 FQGTGA. Here the CDR3 reads CASSLTAGQGGGTEAFF. For the CDR3, the DNA is TGTGCCAGCAGCTTAACTGCGGGACAGGGCGGAGGTACTGAAGCTTTCTTT.

V gene TRBV5-6 combines with J gene TRBJ1-3; 7 bases agree with TRBD1. The CDR3 sequence is 15 residues long. CDR1 is SGHDT and CDR2 is YYEEEE in the germline V gene. V lost 4 bases to trimming and J lost 8 bases; unmatched junction nucleotides: 12. CDR3 residues: CASSRTGASGDTIYF. The CDR3 nucleotides are TGTGCCAGCAGCCGCACAGGGGCCTCCGGAGACACCATATATTTT.

The CDR3 loop reads CASSYRDRGRGGYTF. CDR3 sequence (DNA): TGTGCCAGCAGTTACAGGGACAGGGGGCGCGGGGGCTACACCTTC. The chain uses TRBV6-5 and TRBJ1-2; 12 bases fit TRBD1. V shed 2 bases, J shed 8 bases, and the junction held 6 bases outside the gene matches. The germline CDR1 and CDR2 sequences are MNHEY and SVGAGI. This CDR3 spans 15 amino acids.

The rearrangement links TRBV9 to TRBJ2-3, with 7 bases fitting TRBD2. CDR3 length equals 18 residues. The V segment lost 1 base and the J segment 0 bases; nucleotides outside the gene matches: 11. Germline V CDR1 and CDR2: SGDLS, YYNGEE. The CDR3 sequence: CASSVRPGGPLSTDTQYF. CDR3 nucleotide sequence: TGTGCCAGCAGCGTAAGGCCGGGGGGACCCCTTAGCACAGATACGCAGTATTTT.

This clone appeared a single time. The gene calls are TRBV6-5 and TRBJ2-2; possible D gene TRBD1, 5 bases. Deletions cut 11 bases from V and 6 bases from J, with 16 bases between. Looked up from germline, CDR1 is MNHEY and CDR2 is SVGAGI. The CDR3 contains 13 residues. CDR3 sequence (DNA): TGTGCCGTATACCAATCAGGGCCCGGGGAGCTGTTTTTT. As protein: CAVYQSGPGELFF.

J is TRBJ2-3 and V is TRBV30; TRBD2 agrees at 11 bases. Per germline, CDR1 GTSNPN and CDR2 SVGIG (reference sequence). There are 19 residues in the CDR3. The junction had 19 bases not matched to a gene; V was cut back by 4 bases and J by 4 bases. This chain's CDR3 is CAWTRGVAGGVKGADTQYF. In DNA form, the CDR3 reads TGTGCCTGGACCAGAGGTGTAGCGGGAGGGGTGAAAGGTGCAGATACGCAGTATTTT.

This clone occurred once. The chain links TRBV5-5 to TRBJ2-3, with 7 nucleotides matching TRBD1. With 0 bases clipped from V and 2 bases from J, the junction kept 6 bases outside the gene matches. The CDR3 extends over 16 amino acids. Germline CDR1 reads SGHKS; CDR2 reads YYEKEE (reference sequence). DNA for the CDR3: TGTGCCAGCAGCTTGGGACGGGACAGTTACACAGATACGCAGTATTTT. Amino acid sequence: CASSLGRDSYTDTQYF.

The chain combines TRBV5-1 with TRBJ1-1, with D maybe TRBD1 (6 bases). Germline V lookup: CDR1 SGHRS, CDR2 YFSETQ. V was shortened by 4 bases and J by 3 bases, with 13 bases between the two germline ends. The CDR3 consists of 14 residues. In nucleotides, the CDR3 is TGCGCCAGCAGCCAATCACAGGGCTACACTGAAGCTTTCTTT. Amino acid sequence: CASSQSQGYTEAFF.

With respect to this clone: Mismatch with germline at one junction end may stem from a read error. The chain has TRBV7-7 and TRBJ2-2, with 8 bases matching TRBD2. CDR1 is SSHAT, CDR2 FNYEAQ, per germline (reference sequence). There are 16 residues in the CDR3. CDR3 region: CASSPGGDTNTGELFF. The CDR3 DNA is TGTGCTAGCAGCCCGGGGGGGGACACGAACACCGGGGAGCTGTTTTTT.

This rearrangement joins TRBV4-3 to TRBJ2-7; 8 bases are shared with TRBD1. Per germline, CDR1 LGHNA and CDR2 YSLEER. Trimming cost V 3 bases and J 0 bases; bases outside gene matches: 7. The CDR3 contains 16 residues. Here the CDR3 reads CASSHYGQGGSYEQYF. In DNA, the CDR3 is TGCGCCAGCAGCCACTACGGACAGGGAGGCTCCTACGAGCAGTACTTC.

The rearrangement uses TRBV4-2 and TRBJ1-3; D is uncertain. V shed 0 bases and J shed 7 bases, with 10 bases lying between them. This CDR3 comprises 14 residues. Per the germline V gene, CDR1 is LGHNA and CDR2 is YNFKEQ. The CDR3 region is CASSQDPGSNTIYF. CDR3 nucleotide sequence: TGTGCCAGCAGCCAAGACCCCGGGAGCAACACCATATATTTT.